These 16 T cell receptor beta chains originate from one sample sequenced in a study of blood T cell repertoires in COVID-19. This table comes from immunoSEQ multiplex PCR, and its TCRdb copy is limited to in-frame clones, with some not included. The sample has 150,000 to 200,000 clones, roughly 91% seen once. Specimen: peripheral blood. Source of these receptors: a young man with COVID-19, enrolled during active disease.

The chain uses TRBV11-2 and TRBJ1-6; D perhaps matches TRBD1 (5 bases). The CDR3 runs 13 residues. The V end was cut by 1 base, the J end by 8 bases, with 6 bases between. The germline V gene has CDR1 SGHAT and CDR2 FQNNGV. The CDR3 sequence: CASSLGGDSPLHF. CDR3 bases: TGTGCCAGCAGCTTAGGGGGGGATTCACCCCTCCACTTT. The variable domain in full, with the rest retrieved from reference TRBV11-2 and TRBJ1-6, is EAGVAQSPRYKIIEKRQSVAFWCNPISGHATLYWYQQILGQGPKLLIQFQNNGVVDDSQLPKDRFSAERLKGVDSTLKIQPAKLEDSAVYLCASSLGGDSPLHFGNGTRLTVT.

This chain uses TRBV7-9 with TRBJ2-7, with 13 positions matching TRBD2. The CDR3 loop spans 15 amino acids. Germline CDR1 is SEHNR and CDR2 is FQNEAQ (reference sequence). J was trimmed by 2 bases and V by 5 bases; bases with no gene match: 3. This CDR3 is CASSGTSGTPYEQYF. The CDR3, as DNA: TGTGCCAGCAGCGGGACTAGCGGGACTCCCTACGAGCAGTACTTC.

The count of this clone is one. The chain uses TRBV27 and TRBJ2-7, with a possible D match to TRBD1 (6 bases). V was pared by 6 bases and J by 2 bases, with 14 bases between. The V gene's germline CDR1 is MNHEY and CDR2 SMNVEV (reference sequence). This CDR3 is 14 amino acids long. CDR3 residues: CASRTQTGTYEQYF. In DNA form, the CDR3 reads TGTGCCAGCAGGACGCAGACAGGAACCTACGAGCAGTACTTC.

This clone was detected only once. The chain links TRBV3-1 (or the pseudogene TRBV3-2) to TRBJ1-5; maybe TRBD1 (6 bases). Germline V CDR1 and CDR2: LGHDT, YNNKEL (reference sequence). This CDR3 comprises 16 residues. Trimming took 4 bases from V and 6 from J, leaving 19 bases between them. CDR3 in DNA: TGTGCCAGCAGCCTTACTCTACAGGGAGTGACTCAGCCCCAGCATTTT. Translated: CASSLTLQGVTQPQHF.

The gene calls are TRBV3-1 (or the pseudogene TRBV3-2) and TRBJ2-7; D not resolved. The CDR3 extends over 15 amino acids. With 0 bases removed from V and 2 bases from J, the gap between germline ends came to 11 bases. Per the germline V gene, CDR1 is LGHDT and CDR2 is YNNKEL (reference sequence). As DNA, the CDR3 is TGTGCCAGCAGCCAAGAGGTCACAAGAACCTACGAGCAGTACTTC. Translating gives CASSQEVTRTYEQYF.

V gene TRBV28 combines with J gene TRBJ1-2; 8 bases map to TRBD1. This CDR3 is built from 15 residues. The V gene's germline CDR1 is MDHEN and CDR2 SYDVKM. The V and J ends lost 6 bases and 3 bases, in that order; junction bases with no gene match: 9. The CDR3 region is CASRPPRTGYYGYTF. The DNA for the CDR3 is TGTGCCAGCAGACCCCCCCGGACAGGGTACTATGGCTACACCTTC.

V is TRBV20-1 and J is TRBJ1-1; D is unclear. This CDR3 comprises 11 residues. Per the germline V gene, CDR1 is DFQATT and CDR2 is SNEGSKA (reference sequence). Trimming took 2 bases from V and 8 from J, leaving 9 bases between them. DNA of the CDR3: TGCAGTGCTAGAATGGGCAGGGAAGCTTTCTTT. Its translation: CSARMGREAFF.

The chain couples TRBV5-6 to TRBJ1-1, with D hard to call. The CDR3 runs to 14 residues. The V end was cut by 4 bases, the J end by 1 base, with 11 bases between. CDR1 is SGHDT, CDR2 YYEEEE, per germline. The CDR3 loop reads CASSPGMRNTEAFF. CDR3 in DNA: TGTGCCAGCAGCCCCGGGATGAGGAACACTGAAGCTTTCTTT.

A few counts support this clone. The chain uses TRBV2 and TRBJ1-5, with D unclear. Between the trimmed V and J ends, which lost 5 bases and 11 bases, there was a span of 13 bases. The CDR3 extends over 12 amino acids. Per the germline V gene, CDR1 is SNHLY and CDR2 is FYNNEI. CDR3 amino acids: CASSSDIRAQHF. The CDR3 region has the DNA TGTGCCAGCAGTTCAGACATACGTGCCCAGCATTTT.

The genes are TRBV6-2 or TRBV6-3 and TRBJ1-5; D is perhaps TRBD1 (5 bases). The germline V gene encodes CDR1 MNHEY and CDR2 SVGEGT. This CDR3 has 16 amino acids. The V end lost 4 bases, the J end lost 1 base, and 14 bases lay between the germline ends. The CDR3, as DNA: TGTGCCAGCAGTTCCGTTTCGCCAGGGAGCAATCAGCCCCAGCATTTT. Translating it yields CASSSVSPGSNQPQHF.

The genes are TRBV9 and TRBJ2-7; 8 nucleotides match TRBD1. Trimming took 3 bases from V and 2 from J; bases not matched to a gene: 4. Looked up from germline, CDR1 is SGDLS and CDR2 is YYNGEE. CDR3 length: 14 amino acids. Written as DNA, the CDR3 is TGTGCCAGCAGCGGAAGACAGGGGACCTACGAGCAGTACTTC. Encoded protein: CASSGRQGTYEQYF. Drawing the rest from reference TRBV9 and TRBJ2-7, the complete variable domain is DSGVTQTPKHLITATGQRVTLRCSPRSGDLSVYWYQQSLDQGLQFLIQYYNGEERAKGNILERFSAQQFPDLHSELNLSSLELGDSALYFCASSGRQGTYEQYFGPGTRLTVT.

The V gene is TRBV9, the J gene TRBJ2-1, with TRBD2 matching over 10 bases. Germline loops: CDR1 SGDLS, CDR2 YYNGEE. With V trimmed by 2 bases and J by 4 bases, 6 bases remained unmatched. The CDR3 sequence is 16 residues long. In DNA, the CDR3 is TGTGCCAGCAGCGTCTCCGGGACTAGCGCGTACAATGAGCAGTTCTTC. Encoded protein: CASSVSGTSAYNEQFF. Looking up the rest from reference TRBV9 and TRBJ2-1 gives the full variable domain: DSGVTQTPKHLITATGQRVTLRCSPRSGDLSVYWYQQSLDQGLQFLIQYYNGEERAKGNILERFSAQQFPDLHSELNLSSLELGDSALYFCASSVSGTSAYNEQFFGPGTRLTVL.

The CDR3 is CASSYSATRPYNEQFF. DNA of the CDR3: TGTGCCAGCAGCTACTCAGCGACTCGTCCCTACAATGAGCAGTTCTTC. The J gene is TRBJ2-1, the V gene TRBV7-6; D gene ambiguous. Germline values: CDR1 SGHVS, CDR2 FNYEAQ. V was clipped by 4 bases and J by 2 bases, with 15 bases between them. This CDR3 contains 16 residues.

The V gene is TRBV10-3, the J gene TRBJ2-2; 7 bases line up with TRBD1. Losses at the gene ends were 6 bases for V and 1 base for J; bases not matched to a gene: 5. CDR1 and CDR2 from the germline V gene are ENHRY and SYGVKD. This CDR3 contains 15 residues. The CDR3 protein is CAISPRQGNTGELFF. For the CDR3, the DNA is TGTGCCATCAGCCCTAGACAGGGGAACACCGGGGAGCTGTTTTTT.

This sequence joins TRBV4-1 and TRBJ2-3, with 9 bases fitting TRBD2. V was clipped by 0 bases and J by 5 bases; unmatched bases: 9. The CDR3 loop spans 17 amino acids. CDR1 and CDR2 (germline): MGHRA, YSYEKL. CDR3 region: CASSQDPLAGRLDTQYF. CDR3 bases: TGCGCCAGCAGCCAAGATCCTCTAGCGGGAAGGTTAGATACGCAGTATTTT.

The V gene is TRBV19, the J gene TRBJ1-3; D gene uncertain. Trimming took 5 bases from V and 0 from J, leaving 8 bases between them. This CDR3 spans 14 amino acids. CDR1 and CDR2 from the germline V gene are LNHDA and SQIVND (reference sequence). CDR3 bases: TGTGCCAGTAGTTTCCGTTACTCTGGAAACACCATATATTTT. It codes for CASSFRYSGNTIYF. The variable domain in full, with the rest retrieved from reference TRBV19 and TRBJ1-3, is DGGITQSPKYLFRKEGQNVTLSCEQNLNHDAMYWYRQDPGQGLRLIYYSQIVNDFQKGDIAEGYSVSREKKESFPLTVTSAQKNPTAFYLCASSFRYSGNTIYFGEGSWLTVV.